These T cell receptor beta chains were read from a single sample in a study of blood T cell repertoires in COVID-19. TCRdb's table, derived via immunoSEQ multiplex PCR, lists solely in-frame clones and lacks some. Counted here are around 58,000 clones, 75% to 95% occurring once; the ten biggest clones make up roughly an eighth. Sequences were obtained from peripheral blood. The receptors stem from a human donor with active COVID-19. The donor label of this sample is uncertain. Both conserved end residues are part of each CDR3. A D gene is named only where the DNA matches it firmly. For some rows the clone size is stated as once, few or many, or as a class when expanded; others skip it.

V,length,J,size,D,CDR3,DNA
TRBV19,13,TRBJ1-2,.,TRBD1,CASSIGQGDGYTF,TGTGCCAGTAGTATCGGCCAGGGGGATGGCTACACCTTC
TRBV4-1,13,TRBJ2-2,.,.,CASRSTAAGELFF,TGCGCCAGCAGATCGACGGCGGCCGGGGAGCTGTTTTTT
TRBV5-1,15,TRBJ1-1,.,.,CASRPRGQPNTEAFF,TGCGCCAGCAGACCCCGAGGACAGCCTAACACTGAAGCTTTCTTT
TRBV28,16,TRBJ2-5,.,TRBD1,CASSYLLGQAQETQYF,TGTGCCAGCAGTTACCTATTGGGACAGGCCCAAGAGACCCAGTACTTC
TRBV6-5,14,TRBJ2-5,once,TRBD1,CASSPGTGEETQYF,TGTGCCAGCAGTCCTGGGACAGGGGAAGAGACCCAGTACTTC
TRBV5-5,15,TRBJ1-3,.,.,CASSSLAAAGNTIYF,TGTGCCAGCAGCTCCCTAGCGGCCGCTGGAAACACCATATATTTT
TRBV3-1/TRBV3-2,15,TRBJ2-1,few,.,CASSQGLVSPNEQFF,TGTGCCAGCAGCCAAGGACTAGTTAGTCCCAACGAGCAGTTCTTC
TRBV6-5,15,TRBJ1-2,.,.,CASSYSSKAPYGYTF,TGTGCCAGCAGTTACTCGTCCAAAGCCCCTTATGGCTACACCTTC
TRBV4-1,13,TRBJ1-1,once,.,CASSSPGRDEAFF,TGCGCCAGCAGCTCCCCCGGCAGGGATGAAGCTTTCTTT
TRBV5-8,16,TRBJ1-4,once,TRBD1,CASSLGQGGIHEKLFF,TGTGCCAGCAGCTTGGGACAGGGGGGAATTCATGAAAAACTGTTTTTT
TRBV7-3,18,TRBJ2-3,once,TRBD2,CASSLSGGGRTITDTQYF,TGTGCCAGCAGCTTAAGTGGCGGGGGGCGGACAATCACAGATACGCAGTATTTT
TRBV12-5,14,TRBJ2-5,hyperexpanded,.,CASGLSSLAETQYF,TGTGCTAGTGGTTTGTCATCACTCGCAGAGACCCAGTACTTC
TRBV10-3,17,TRBJ1-1,.,.,CAISELDPGERGTEAFF,TGTGCCATCAGTGAGTTGGACCCAGGGGAGAGGGGCACTGAAGCTTTCTTT
TRBV18,14,TRBJ2-7,.,.,CASSPYRVPYEQYF,TGTGCCAGCTCACCGTACAGGGTTCCCTACGAGCAGTACTTC
TRBV25-1,15,TRBJ1-2,.,TRBD1,CASSEGQGVNYGYTF,TGTGCCAGCAGTGAAGGTCAGGGGGTTAACTATGGCTACACCTTC
TRBV7-8,14,TRBJ2-7,.,TRBD1,CASSWGQVDYEQYF,TGTGCCAGCAGCTGGGGACAGGTCGACTACGAGCAGTACTTC
TRBV5-1,14,TRBJ2-1,once,.,CASSLDSPYNEQFF,TGCGCCAGCAGCTTGGACAGTCCCTACAATGAGCAGTTCTTC
TRBV29-1,15,TRBJ2-5,.,TRBD1,CSVEGDLDRAETQYF,TGCAGCGTTGAGGGAGACTTGGACAGGGCTGAGACCCAGTACTTC
TRBV7-2,14,TRBJ2-5,.,TRBD2,CASSPGLAGETQYF,TGTGCCAGCAGCCCAGGACTAGCTGGGGAGACCCAGTACTTC
TRBV29-1,12,TRBJ2-2,.,.,CSIQGNTGELFF,TGCAGCATACAGGGGAACACCGGGGAGCTGTTTTTT
TRBV7-6,17,TRBJ2-2,.,TRBD2,CASSLAAGGANTGELFF,TGTGCCAGCAGCTTAGCTGCGGGGGGAGCGAACACCGGGGAGCTGTTTTTT
TRBV12-3/TRBV12-4,13,TRBJ1-1,.,.,CASSLTGNTEAFF,TGTGCCAGCAGTTTGACAGGAAACACTGAAGCTTTCTTT